The clone carrying this TCR beta chain was picked up a small number of times. V lost 4 bases and J lost 0; bases outside the gene matches: 9. Looked up from germline, CDR1 is LNHDA and CDR2 is SQIVND (reference sequence). This CDR3 contains 17 residues. This entry belongs to a study of blood T cell repertoires in COVID-19. Study background: Researchers got acute and convalescent COVID-19 samples from the United States, Italy and Spain. T cells, B-cell-depleted T cells, or PBMCs supplied cDNA or gDNA.

Assay: immunoSEQ multiplex PCR; the TCRdb copy retains only in-frame clones and omits some. Of under 250,000 clones in the sample, approximately 84% were seen once. Material: peripheral blood. The chain is built from TRBV19 and TRBJ1-5; TRBD1 matches at 7 bases. The sequence derives from a middle-aged man who had recovered from COVID-19. CDR3 amino acids: CASSTLTGVYSNQPQHF. Written as DNA, the CDR3 is TGTGCCAGTAGTACCTTAACAGGGGTTTATAGCAATCAGCCCCAGCATTTT.